Detailed here is one TCR beta chain. The data were obtained in a study of blood T cell repertoires in COVID-19. Clones were sequenced by immunoSEQ multiplex PCR, and TCRdb holds only the in-frame ones, with some missing. The data show a few hundred thousand clones, with approximately 86% seen just once and around 12% held by the top ten. The TCR sequence derives from a woman aged 70 to 79 with COVID-19, enrolled during active disease. Sequencing was done on a sample of peripheral blood.

The CDR3 region has the DNA TGTGCCAGCAGCTTAGTAAGTGAGAGCACAGATACGCAGTATTTT. Residues: CASSLVSESTDTQYF. This sequence joins TRBV11-2 and TRBJ2-3; D gene ambiguous. The germline gives CDR1 SGHAT, CDR2 FQNNGV. This CDR3 has 15 residues. The V and J ends lost 1 base and 0 bases respectively, with 8 bases between them.